The 12 T cell receptor beta chains below come from one sample, sequenced in a study of shared clonotypes between healthy human individuals. Sequenced by immunoSEQ multiplex PCR; TCRdb stores in-frame clones only, minus some. The table lists more than 1 million clones, around 78% of them singletons. The specimen was memory CD4+ T cells from PBMCs. Noted subset: CD45RA-negative fraction. These receptors were taken from a man between 18 and 35 years old in good health. Some clones in this sample may be carry-over from other donors' samples.

The V call is TRBV2, the J call TRBJ1-5; 7 nucleotides agree with TRBD1. Germline trimming cut 6 bases from V and 4 bases from J; bases unmatched to any gene: 3. Germline CDR1 SNHLY, CDR2 FYNNEI. CDR3 length equals 13 residues. The CDR3 DNA follows: TGTGCCAGCAGGGAACAGGGGAATCAGCCCCAGCATTTT. It yields the protein CASREQGNQPQHF.

This chain connects TRBV5-1 to TRBJ2-1; TRBD2 matches 8 bases. The CDR3 is 16 amino acids. CDR1 is SGHRS, CDR2 YFSETQ, per germline. The V gene end was trimmed by 2 bases and the J gene end by 2 bases; junction bases not matched to a gene: 6. CDR3: CASSFWSGGPYNEQFF. The CDR3 DNA reads as TGCGCCAGCAGCTTTTGGTCGGGAGGGCCCTACAATGAGCAGTTCTTC.

The rearrangement uses TRBV4-1 and TRBJ2-2, with 7 bases fitting TRBD1. Germline lookup yields CDR1 MGHRA and CDR2 YSYEKL. The CDR3 totals 15 residues. J lost 1 base, V lost 4 bases, and 3 bases had no gene match. CDR3: CASSPGTVNTGELFF. CDR3 bases: TGCGCCAGCAGCCCCGGGACAGTGAACACCGGGGAGCTGTTTTTT.

This chain links TRBV19 with TRBJ1-1; tentatively, D is TRBD1 (5 bases). V lost 7 bases and J 3 bases, leaving 15 bases between the germline ends. This CDR3 has 14 residues. Germline CDR1 is LNHDA and CDR2 is SQIVND (reference sequence). The CDR3 here is CASTLGLGDTEAFF. DNA of the CDR3: TGTGCCAGTACCCTGGGACTAGGGGACACTGAAGCTTTCTTT.

This chain connects TRBV7-6 to TRBJ2-3; D is ambiguous. The V end was cut by 3 bases, the J end by 5 bases, with 12 bases between. This CDR3 region has 14 residues. Looked up from germline, CDR1 is SGHVS and CDR2 is FNYEAQ. Here the CDR3 reads CASSLSESQDTQYF. In nucleotides, the CDR3 is TGTGCCAGCAGCTTGTCCGAGTCCCAAGATACGCAGTATTTT.

V gene TRBV2 combines with J gene TRBJ2-7, with D perhaps given as TRBD1 or TRBD2 (6 bases each). Trimming pared 5 bases from V and 7 bases from J, leaving 15 bases between. Germline-derived CDR1 and CDR2 are SNHLY and FYNNEI. The CDR3 length is 13 residues. CDR3 loop: CASSRTGTWEQYF. The CDR3 DNA reads TGTGCCAGCAGTCGTACAGGGACTTGGGAGCAGTACTTC.

V usage is TRBV5-1 and J usage is TRBJ2-6, with D maybe TRBD1 (5 bases). Germline V lookup: CDR1 SGHRS, CDR2 YFSETQ. The V end lost 1 base, the J end lost 0 bases, and 29 bases lay between the germline ends. The CDR3 runs 23 residues. DNA for the CDR3: TGCGCCAGCAGCTTGAACCCATTCGTTACAGGAAAATTCTTGCACTCTGGGGCCAACGTCCTGACTTTC. Protein: CASSLNPFVTGKFLHSGANVLTF.

The chain is built from TRBV14 and TRBJ2-5; 7 bases are shared with TRBD1. Germline V lookup: CDR1 SGHDN, CDR2 FVKESK. The CDR3 is 16 residues long. Unmatched junction bases numbered 10, after V lost 3 bases and J lost 3 bases. The CDR3 spells CASSHLLTGIEETQYF. CDR3 coding DNA: TGTGCCAGCAGCCACCTCTTGACAGGGATAGAAGAGACCCAGTACTTC.

The rearrangement uses TRBV19 and TRBJ2-2; 9 bases match TRBD2. In germline, CDR1 is LNHDA, CDR2 SQIVND (reference sequence). The CDR3 has 16 residues. With V trimmed by 1 base and J by 5 bases, 5 bases remained unmatched. The CDR3 region is CASSIGLAGATGELFF. In DNA, the CDR3 is TGTGCCAGTAGTATAGGCTTAGCGGGAGCTACCGGGGAGCTGTTTTTT.

The chain couples TRBV7-2 to TRBJ1-5, with D tentatively TRBD1 (6 bases). Germline V gene sequence: CDR1 SGHTA, CDR2 FQGNSA. This CDR3 has 12 amino acids. Trimming stripped 5 bases from V and 6 bases from J, with 8 bases between. For the CDR3, the DNA is TGTGCCAGCAGCACCAGGGGTCAGCCCCAGCATTTT. This encodes CASSTRGQPQHF.

Worth noting for this clone: Within the sample, other DNA sequences also encode this same CDR3. The chain's CDR3 is CASSFTGYNEQFF. CDR3 nucleotide sequence: TGCGCCAGCAGCTTCACCGGCTACAATGAGCAGTTCTTC. V gene TRBV5-1 combines with J gene TRBJ2-1; D is uncertain. The CDR3 sequence is 13 residues long. Between the trimmed V and J ends, which lost 2 bases and 3 bases, there was a span of 6 bases. Germline V gene lookup returns CDR1 SGHRS and CDR2 YFSETQ.

The table lists this clone with a count of one. This sequence joins TRBV28 and TRBJ1-4; 9 bases fit TRBD1. V shed 5 bases and J 7 bases; nucleotides not matched to a gene: 11. The CDR3 consists of 16 residues. Germline V gives CDR1 MDHEN, CDR2 SYDVKM. The CDR3 nucleotides are TGTGCCAGCAGTCAAAAACAGGGGGCGCAGGTTGAAAAACTGTTTTTT. Amino acids: CASSQKQGAQVEKLFF. The full variable domain, completed using reference TRBV28 and TRBJ1-4, is DVKVTQSSRYLVKRTGEKVFLECVQDMDHENMFWYRQDPGLGLRLIYFSYDVKMKEKGDIPEGYSVSREKKERFSLILESASTNQTSMYLCASSQKQGAQVEKLFFGSGTQLSVL.